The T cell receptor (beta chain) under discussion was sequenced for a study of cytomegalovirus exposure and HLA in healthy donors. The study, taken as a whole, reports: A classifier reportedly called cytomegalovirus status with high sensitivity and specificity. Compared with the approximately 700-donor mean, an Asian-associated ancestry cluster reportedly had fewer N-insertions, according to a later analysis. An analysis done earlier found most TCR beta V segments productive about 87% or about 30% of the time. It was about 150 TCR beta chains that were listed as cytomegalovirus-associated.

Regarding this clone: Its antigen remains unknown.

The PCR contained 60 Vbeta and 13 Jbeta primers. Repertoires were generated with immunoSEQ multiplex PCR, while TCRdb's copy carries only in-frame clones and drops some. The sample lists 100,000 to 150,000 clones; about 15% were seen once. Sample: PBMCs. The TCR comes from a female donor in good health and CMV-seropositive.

CDR3 residues: CATKDNWNTEAFF. As DNA, the CDR3 is TGTGCCACCAAGGACAACTGGAACACTGAAGCTTTCTTT. The V and J genes are TRBV15 and TRBJ1-1; weak D call: TRBD1 (5 bases). The germline V gene has CDR1 LNHNV and CDR2 YYDKDF (reference sequence). V lost 7 bases and J 1 base, leaving 10 bases between the germline ends. CDR3 length: 13 residues.